These 20 T cell receptor beta chains originate from one sample sequenced in a study of blood T cell repertoires in COVID-19. Generated by immunoSEQ multiplex PCR, the TCRdb table keeps only in-frame clones and is missing some. In the table there are around 240,000 clones, approximately 82% of which are singletons. The sample comprised peripheral blood. These receptors all come from a woman in her 40s who had recovered from COVID-19.

The chain combines TRBV5-1 with TRBJ1-5, with TRBD1 identical over 7 bases. Trimming took 0 bases from V and 6 from J; bases not matched to a gene: 6. CDR1 and CDR2 from the germline V gene are SGHRS and YFSETQ. The CDR3 consists of 15 residues. The CDR3 region is CASSLAGGGSQPQHF. CDR3 DNA: TGCGCCAGCAGCTTGGCAGGGGGAGGCTCTCAGCCCCAGCATTTT. Full variable domain (missing parts from reference TRBV5-1 and TRBJ1-5): KAGVTQTPRYLIKTRGQQVTLSCSPISGHRSVSWYQQTPGQGLQFLFEYFSETQRNKGNFPGRFSGRQFSNSRSEMNVSTLELGDSALYLCASSLAGGGSQPQHFGDGTRLSIL.

The V gene is TRBV5-6, the J gene TRBJ1-2; 9 nucleotides align to TRBD1. The junction had 5 bases not matched to a gene; V was cut back by 4 bases and J by 7 bases. The germline gives CDR1 SGHDT, CDR2 YYEEEE. This CDR3 contains 13 residues. The CDR3 coding sequence is TGTGCCAGCAGCCCGACAGGGGGGTTTGGCTACACCTTC. The encoded protein is CASSPTGGFGYTF.

J is TRBJ1-2 and V is TRBV19; 8 bases are shared with TRBD1. CDR1 and CDR2 (germline): LNHDA, SQIVND (reference sequence). This CDR3 contains 15 residues. V was pared by 5 bases and J by 10 bases, with 15 bases of the junction left unmatched. CDR3: CASSPRTGSSEYYTF. The CDR3 coding sequence is TGTGCCAGTAGTCCCCGGACAGGGAGTTCTGAGTACTACACCTTC.

This clone was detected only once. The same CDR3 can be traced to other DNA sequences in this sample. The chain has TRBV18 and TRBJ2-3, with 8 bases aligning to TRBD1. V trimming: 6 bases; J trimming: 1 base; junction bases outside the gene matches: 3. The CDR3 is 14 residues long. CDR1 KGHSH and CDR2 LQKENI come from the germline V gene. CDR3 residues: CASSPGQGTDTQYF. CDR3 nucleotide sequence: TGTGCCAGCTCCCCGGGACAGGGCACAGATACGCAGTATTTT.

The V and J genes are TRBV5-1 and TRBJ2-3; D uncertain. The CDR3 has 17 amino acids. The germline V and J ends were trimmed by 6 bases and 0 bases, with 20 bases remaining between them. Germline CDR1 and CDR2: SGHRS and YFSETQ. CDR3 region: CASTSIPSQSSTDTQYF. DNA for the CDR3: TGCGCCAGCACCTCCATCCCATCGCAGTCTAGCACAGATACGCAGTATTTT. Based on the CDR3 plus reference TRBV5-1 and TRBJ2-3, the full variable domain is KAGVTQTPRYLIKTRGQQVTLSCSPISGHRSVSWYQQTPGQGLQFLFEYFSETQRNKGNFPGRFSGRQFSNSRSEMNVSTLELGDSALYLCASTSIPSQSSTDTQYFGPGTRLTVL.

The rearrangement uses TRBV3-1 (or the pseudogene TRBV3-2) and TRBJ1-1; D may be TRBD1 (5 bases). Germline values: CDR1 LGHDT, CDR2 YNNKEL (reference sequence). With 4 bases removed from V and 0 bases from J, the gap between germline ends came to 18 bases. CDR3 length: 17 amino acids. CDR3 protein: CASSLSLLTAMNTEAFF. CDR3 DNA sequence: TGTGCCAGCAGCCTCTCCCTCCTGACAGCCATGAACACTGAAGCTTTCTTT.

The rearrangement joins TRBV5-3 to TRBJ1-4, with TRBD1 matching 8 bases. TRBV5-3 is designated an ORF whose function remains uncertain. The CDR3 is 14 amino acids. Trimming cost V 5 bases and J 4 bases; bases outside gene matches: 4. The CDR3 sequence is CARRRQGYNEKLFF. The CDR3 DNA sequence: TGTGCCAGAAGACGACAGGGGTATAATGAAAAACTGTTTTTT.

CDR3 DNA sequence: TGTGCCAGCAGCCTCAGGGGACAGGGCGAGCAGTACTTC. Translation gives CASSLRGQGEQYF. The V gene is TRBV7-9, the J gene TRBJ2-7; 9 positions agree with TRBD1. Germline trimming cut 5 bases from V and 6 bases from J; bases unmatched to any gene: 5. CDR1 and CDR2 (germline): SEHNR, FQNEAQ (reference sequence). CDR3 length: 13 amino acids. The full variable domain, completed using reference TRBV7-9 and TRBJ2-7, is DTGVSQNPRHKITKRGQNVTFRCDPISEHNRLYWYRQTLGQGPEFLTYFQNEAQLEKSRLLSDRFSAERPKGSFSTLEIQRTEQGDSAMYLCASSLRGQGEQYFGPGTRLTVT.

The rearrangement uses TRBV11-2 and TRBJ2-2; a weak D match, TRBD2 (5 bases). The germline V gene has CDR1 SGHAT and CDR2 FQNNGV. V lost 3 bases and J lost 5, with 10 bases in between. CDR3 length: 14 residues. The CDR3 is CASSLGRRTGELFF. The CDR3 DNA reads TGTGCCAGCAGCTTGGGTAGGAGGACCGGGGAGCTGTTTTTT.

The gene calls are TRBV7-6 and TRBJ2-7; D is ambiguous. V was pared by 0 bases and J by 4 bases, with 7 bases between. The CDR3 covers 13 residues. The germline V gene encodes CDR1 SGHVS and CDR2 FNYEAQ. CDR3 amino acids: CASSLASEYEQYF. CDR3 sequence (DNA): TGTGCCAGCAGCTTAGCATCGGAGTACGAGCAGTACTTC.

This clone was observed a few times. The chain is built from TRBV9 and TRBJ1-2; the match to TRBD1 covers 9 bases. The J segment lost 4 bases and the V segment lost 0 bases, leaving 4 bases of the junction unmatched. The CDR3 sequence is 15 residues long. CDR1 is SGDLS and CDR2 is YYNGEE in the germline V gene. The CDR3 DNA is TGTGCCAGCAGCGTAGTCGTGACAGGGGGCTATGGCTACACCTTC. Translated, it gives CASSVVVTGGYGYTF.

The genes are TRBV7-3 and TRBJ2-4; tentative D call: TRBD1 (5 bases). The CDR3 runs to 14 residues. Germline V gene sequence: CDR1 SGHTA, CDR2 FQGTGA. Deletions cut 4 bases from V and 9 bases from J, with 16 bases between. CDR3 amino acids: CASSSGPDQGIQYF. The DNA for the CDR3 is TGTGCCAGCAGCTCCGGTCCCGACCAGGGCATTCAGTACTTC.

The CDR3 DNA reads TGTGCCATCAGTCCCGGGACAGGGGGCGGCGGGAACACTGAAGCTTTCTTT. The encoded protein is CAISPGTGGGGNTEAFF. V gene TRBV10-3 combines with J gene TRBJ1-1, with 12 bases that match TRBD1. Trimming cost V 5 bases and J 1 base; bases outside gene matches: 8. Germline V lookup: CDR1 ENHRY, CDR2 SYGVKD. The CDR3 length is 17 residues.

This CDR3 reads CASSSSGTGYNEQFF. The CDR3 coding sequence is TGTGCCAGCAGTTCCTCCGGGACAGGATACAATGAGCAGTTCTTC. V usage is TRBV6-2 or TRBV6-3 and J usage is TRBJ2-1; 8 bases align to TRBD1. The CDR3 extends over 15 amino acids. The J segment lost 4 bases and the V segment lost 4 bases, leaving 6 bases of the junction unmatched. From germline, CDR1 is MNHEY and CDR2 SVGEGT.

This clone has just one count. The chain carries TRBV7-3 and TRBJ2-2, with TRBD2 matching over 9 bases. Trimming removed 8 bases from V and 6 bases from J; junction bases left unmatched: 7. This CDR3 spans 14 amino acids. The germline gives CDR1 SGHTA, CDR2 FQGTGA. CDR3 in amino acids: CASPGGGAPGELFF. DNA for the CDR3: TGTGCCAGCCCGGGCGGGGGGGCTCCCGGGGAGCTGTTTTTT.

The chain is built from TRBV25-1 and TRBJ1-6; 7 bases are shared with TRBD1. CDR3 length: 15 residues. Unmatched junction bases numbered 15, after V lost 8 bases and J lost 11 bases. Germline assignment: CDR1 MGHDK and CDR2 SYGVNS. In DNA form, the CDR3 reads TGTGCCAGCCGAGGCGTGGTAGGGGGCGTAGCACCCCTCCACTTT. Protein: CASRGVVGGVAPLHF.

The CDR3 here is CASSRGQGVGYGYTF. In nucleotides, the CDR3 is TGTGCCAGCAGCCGGGGACAGGGGGTAGGCTATGGCTACACCTTC. This sequence joins TRBV7-2 and TRBJ1-2, with 11 bases aligning to TRBD1. The V segment lost 5 bases and the J segment 4 bases; nucleotides outside the gene matches: 6. The CDR3 is 15 residues long. The V gene's germline CDR1 is SGHTA and CDR2 FQGNSA.

Here the CDR3 reads CASSFGTGLNTEAFF. The CDR3 nucleotides read TGTGCCAGCAGTTTTGGGACAGGGCTGAACACTGAAGCTTTCTTT. The V call is TRBV27, the J call TRBJ1-1; 9 bases map to TRBD1. V was clipped by 3 bases and J by 0 bases; unmatched bases: 2. CDR1 and CDR2 (germline): MNHEY, SMNVEV (reference sequence). This CDR3 is 15 amino acids long.

This chain joins TRBV18 and TRBJ1-1; a possible D gene is TRBD1 (5 bases). The length of the CDR3 is 13 residues. V lost 6 bases to trimming and J lost 1 base, with 9 bases between them. The germline gives CDR1 KGHSH, CDR2 LQKENI. CDR3 protein: CASSGGQNTEAFF. The CDR3 region has the DNA TGTGCCAGCTCCGGTGGACAGAACACTGAAGCTTTCTTT.

The genes are TRBV6-1 and TRBJ1-3; 7 positions match TRBD1. The CDR3 consists of 13 residues. Germline V gene sequence: CDR1 MNHNS, CDR2 SASEGT. V was pared by 3 bases and J by 8 bases, with 4 bases of the junction left unmatched. The CDR3 coding sequence is TGTGCCAGCAGTGAGGACAGGTGGGACACCATATATTTT. Protein sequence: CASSEDRWDTIYF.